One sample yielded the 10 T cell receptor beta chains listed below, sequenced in a study of blood T cell repertoires in COVID-19. Here immunoSEQ multiplex PCR was the method, and the copy in TCRdb shows in-frame clones only, minus some. The data hold some 150,000 clones, with around 87% observed a single time. The sequencing input was peripheral blood. Receptors were obtained from a woman between 35 and 50 years old with acute or convalescent COVID-19.

The count of this clone is one. This chain's CDR3 is CASSLATGLEQYF. In DNA form, the CDR3 reads TGTGCCAGCAGTTTAGCAACAGGGCTCGAGCAGTACTTC. V gene TRBV28 combines with J gene TRBJ2-7; maybe TRBD1 (6 bases). V was pared by 2 bases and J by 6 bases, with 11 bases between. This CDR3 comprises 13 residues. CDR1 is MDHEN and CDR2 is SYDVKM in the germline V gene.

The chain uses TRBV5-1 and TRBJ1-5, with D possibly TRBD1 on 5 matching bases. This CDR3 comprises 15 residues. V lost 1 base and J 7 bases, leaving 15 bases between the germline ends. CDR1 and CDR2 (germline): SGHRS, YFSETQ. The CDR3 loop is CASSLSGQGGQPQHF. The DNA for the CDR3 is TGCGCCAGCAGCTTGAGTGGCCAGGGAGGCCAGCCCCAGCATTTT.

The chain uses TRBV21-1 and TRBJ1-1. TRBV21-1 is classified as a pseudogene. The CDR3 length is 16 residues. The CDR3 loop is CASNKDTQGGDTEAFF. CDR3 DNA: TGTGCCAGCAACAAAGACACACAGGGAGGGGACACTGAAGCTTTCTTT.

The chain recombines TRBV19 with TRBJ2-7; D is possibly TRBD2 (5 bases). This CDR3 comprises 14 residues. Trimming took 3 bases from V and 1 from J, leaving 10 bases between them. Germline V gene data show CDR1 as LNHDA and CDR2 as SQIVND (reference sequence). This chain's CDR3 is CASSIGLQSYEQYF. Written as DNA, the CDR3 is TGTGCCAGTAGTATTGGACTCCAGTCCTACGAGCAGTACTTC. Based on the CDR3 plus reference TRBV19 and TRBJ2-7, the full variable domain is DGGITQSPKYLFRKEGQNVTLSCEQNLNHDAMYWYRQDPGQGLRLIYYSQIVNDFQKGDIAEGYSVSREKKESFPLTVTSAQKNPTAFYLCASSIGLQSYEQYFGPGTRLTVT.

This chain links TRBV18 with TRBJ2-7; the D is unclear. Germline-derived CDR1 and CDR2 are KGHSH and LQKENI. Trimming took off 1 base at V and 0 bases at J, with 13 bases between the two ends. The CDR3 sequence is 16 residues long. CDR3 protein: CASSPQPLRSSYEQYF. Written as DNA, the CDR3 is TGTGCCAGCTCACCACAACCGTTGAGGAGCTCCTACGAGCAGTACTTC.

The chain couples TRBV28 to TRBJ1-5; no clear D gene. The V and J ends lost 5 bases and 5 bases respectively, with 10 bases between them. The CDR3 consists of 13 residues. Per the germline V gene, CDR1 is MDHEN and CDR2 is SYDVKM. This CDR3 is CASSTMPHQPQHF. CDR3 DNA sequence: TGTGCCAGCAGTACAATGCCTCATCAGCCCCAGCATTTT. Supplemented by reference TRBV28 and TRBJ1-5, the full variable domain reads DVKVTQSSRYLVKRTGEKVFLECVQDMDHENMFWYRQDPGLGLRLIYFSYDVKMKEKGDIPEGYSVSREKKERFSLILESASTNQTSMYLCASSTMPHQPQHFGDGTRLSIL.

The V call is TRBV11-3, the J call TRBJ2-5; weak D call: TRBD2 (5 bases). Trimming took 1 base from V and 5 from J, leaving 14 bases between them. Germline values: CDR1 SGHNT, CDR2 YENEEA. The CDR3 is 15 amino acids. The CDR3 loop is CASSLGGAGLETQYF. The DNA for the CDR3 is TGTGCCAGCAGCTTAGGGGGAGCTGGGCTGGAGACCCAGTACTTC.

V and J are TRBV11-2 and TRBJ1-3; D ambiguous. This CDR3 spans 15 amino acids. Between the trimmed V and J ends, which lost 2 bases and 2 bases, there was a span of 10 bases. Germline CDR1 SGHAT, CDR2 FQNNGV. CDR3 coding DNA: TGTGCCAGCAGCTTATCAAGAGTTCCTGGAAACACCATATATTTT. Protein: CASSLSRVPGNTIYF. The whole variable domain, remainder taken from reference TRBV11-2 and TRBJ1-3, is EAGVAQSPRYKIIEKRQSVAFWCNPISGHATLYWYQQILGQGPKLLIQFQNNGVVDDSQLPKDRFSAERLKGVDSTLKIQPAKLEDSAVYLCASSLSRVPGNTIYFGEGSWLTVV.

This chain links TRBV4-1 with TRBJ2-7; 7 bases are shared with TRBD1. This CDR3 contains 13 residues. Germline CDR1 is MGHRA and CDR2 is YSYEKL. V shed 1 base and J 4 bases; nucleotides not matched to a gene: 1. The CDR3: CASSQVQGYEQYF. CDR3 coding DNA: TGCGCCAGCAGCCAAGTACAGGGGTACGAGCAGTACTTC.

This chain uses TRBV7-9 with TRBJ1-1; D ambiguous. Looked up from germline, CDR1 is SEHNR and CDR2 is FQNEAQ (reference sequence). V was clipped by 3 bases and J by 11 bases, with 16 bases between them. The CDR3 extends over 13 amino acids. The CDR3 bases are TGTGCCAGCAGCTTCACGCCAGAGGTGTACGCTTTCTTT. This gives the protein CASSFTPEVYAFF.